The next 2 T cell receptor beta chains were all read from a single sample in a study of blood T cell repertoires in COVID-19. TCRdb's copy holds only in-frame clones and misses some; the assay was immunoSEQ multiplex PCR. The repertoire holds about 180,000 clones, about four fifths seen once, with approximately 6.2% in the top ten. Sequences were obtained from peripheral blood. These receptors were obtained from a man in his 70s with active or convalescent COVID-19.

This rearrangement joins TRBV2 to TRBJ1-3, with D possibly being TRBD1 (5 bases). Germline loops: CDR1 SNHLY, CDR2 FYNNEI. The V end was cut by 1 base, the J end by 4 bases, with 11 bases between. CDR3 size: 15 residues. CDR3 amino acids: CASSEDQGGGNTIYF. For the CDR3, the DNA is TGTGCCAGCAGTGAAGATCAGGGTGGGGGAAACACCATATATTTT. Looking up the rest from reference TRBV2 and TRBJ1-3 gives the full variable domain: EPEVTQTPSHQVTQMGQEVILRCVPISNHLYFYWYRQILGQKVEFLVSFYNNEISEKSEIFDDQFSVERPDGSNFTLKIRSTKLEDSAMYFCASSEDQGGGNTIYFGEGSWLTVV.

The V and J genes are TRBV24-1 and TRBJ2-1; D is uncertain. The V end was cut by 3 bases, the J end by 15 bases, with 20 bases between. CDR1 KGHDR and CDR2 SFDVKD come from the germline V gene. CDR3 size: 14 residues. The CDR3 loop reads CATSDPSPRLMGFF. CDR3 nucleotides: TGTGCCACCAGTGATCCCTCCCCGAGGCTAATGGGGTTCTTC.